Listed below are T cell receptor beta chains from one sample, sequenced in a study of OX40 agonist ivuxolimab in advanced cancers. The repertoire was sequenced with immunoSEQ multiplex PCR; TCRdb's copy has only in-frame clones and lacks some. The sample lists 53,000 or so clones; 75% to 80% were seen once. The sequences come from CD4+ or CD8+ T cells sorted from blood, collected in a trial of the OX40 agonist ivuxolimab. The receptors derive from an adult with an advanced solid tumor such as melanoma, head and neck, liver or kidney cancer. Both conserved end residues are part of each CDR3. Fields, in order: V gene, D gene, clone size, J gene, CDR3 protein, CDR3 DNA. The D gene is left open where the match is weak. Clone size appears in some rows only: once, few, many, or a class for an expanded clone.

v_call: TRBV4-3; d_call: TRBD1; clone_size: .; j_call: TRBJ1-4; cdr3_aa: CASSPDRASKRVFF; cdr3_nt: TGCGCCAGCAGCCCTGACAGGGCTTCAAAGCGGGTGTTTTTT
v_call: TRBV5-4; d_call: .; clone_size: .; j_call: TRBJ1-6; cdr3_aa: CASSLSLGNSPLHF; cdr3_nt: TGTGCCAGCAGCTTGTCTCTGGGGAATTCACCCCTCCACTTT
v_call: TRBV7-6; d_call: .; clone_size: .; j_call: TRBJ1-2; cdr3_aa: CASSLAGGNGYTF; cdr3_nt: TGTGCCAGCAGCTTAGCGGGAGGGAATGGCTACACCTTC
v_call: TRBV19; d_call: .; clone_size: .; j_call: TRBJ1-5; cdr3_aa: CASSMGGNQPQHF; cdr3_nt: TGTGCCAGTAGTATGGGGGGAAATCAGCCCCAGCATTTT
v_call: TRBV6-5; d_call: TRBD1; clone_size: .; j_call: TRBJ2-1; cdr3_aa: CASTPGQSTYNEQFF; cdr3_nt: TGTGCCAGCACCCCGGGACAGAGTACCTACAATGAGCAGTTCTTC
v_call: TRBV5-1; d_call: .; clone_size: few; j_call: TRBJ1-1; cdr3_aa: CASTGVENTEAFF; cdr3_nt: TGCGCCAGCACCGGGGTTGAGAACACTGAAGCTTTCTTT
v_call: TRBV6-1; d_call: .; clone_size: .; j_call: TRBJ1-6; cdr3_aa: CASRRAGDNSPLHF; cdr3_nt: TGTGCCAGCAGGCGGGCTGGGGATAATTCACCCCTCCACTTT
v_call: TRBV7-2; d_call: TRBD1; clone_size: .; j_call: TRBJ1-4; cdr3_aa: CASSPPGQEKLFF; cdr3_nt: TGTGCCAGCAGCCCCCCGGGACAGGAAAAACTGTTTTTT
v_call: TRBV6-6; d_call: TRBD1; clone_size: once; j_call: TRBJ1-5; cdr3_aa: CASSYGRGRGNQPQHF; cdr3_nt: TGTGCCAGCAGTTACGGCAGGGGGCGAGGCAATCAGCCCCAGCATTTT
v_call: TRBV29-1; d_call: TRBD2; clone_size: .; j_call: TRBJ2-1; cdr3_aa: CSGLAGAAYNEQFF; cdr3_nt: TGCAGCGGATTAGCGGGAGCGGCCTACAATGAGCAGTTCTTC
v_call: TRBV27; d_call: TRBD1; clone_size: .; j_call: TRBJ1-4; cdr3_aa: CASSLWTGADLFF; cdr3_nt: TGTGCCAGCAGTTTATGGACAGGGGCGGACCTGTTTTTT
v_call: TRBV7-9; d_call: .; clone_size: .; j_call: TRBJ2-2; cdr3_aa: CASSLTGTGELFF; cdr3_nt: TGTGCCAGCAGCTTAACCGGCACCGGGGAGCTGTTTTTT
v_call: TRBV7-2; d_call: .; clone_size: .; j_call: TRBJ1-5; cdr3_aa: CASSFPGDQPQHF; cdr3_nt: TGTGCCAGCAGCTTTCCGGGGGACCAGCCCCAGCATTTT
v_call: TRBV7-2; d_call: .; clone_size: .; j_call: TRBJ1-2; cdr3_aa: CASSLRPEANYGYTF; cdr3_nt: TGTGCCAGCAGCTTAAGGCCGGAGGCTAACTATGGCTACACCTTC
v_call: TRBV19; d_call: .; clone_size: few; j_call: TRBJ1-6; cdr3_aa: CASTGVTYSPLHF; cdr3_nt: TGTGCCAGTACGGGAGTGACTTATTCACCCCTCCACTTT
v_call: TRBV7-2; d_call: .; clone_size: .; j_call: TRBJ1-4; cdr3_aa: CASSSTDEKLFF; cdr3_nt: TGTGCCAGCAGCTCAACGGATGAAAAACTGTTTTTT
v_call: TRBV11-2; d_call: .; clone_size: few; j_call: TRBJ2-3; cdr3_aa: CASSLGQITSTDTQYF; cdr3_nt: TGTGCCAGCAGCCTCGGACAGATAACTAGCACAGATACGCAGTATTTT